The rows below give T cell receptor beta chains drawn from one sample of a study of blood T cells in healthy people across ages. Via MiXCR, TCRdb re-called the 5' RACE reads, giving one row per CDR3 protein. The sample shows about 1.8 million distinct CDR3 sequences, about 49% of them seen only once. The specimen sequenced was blood. These receptors all come from a woman aged 40-49 years in good health. CDR3s include the opening cysteine and the closing phenylalanine or tryptophan. A D gene is named only where the DNA matches it firmly.

d_call,v_call,j_call,cdr3_aa
.,TRBV3-1,TRBJ1-2,CASSQGGTVFAGYTF
TRBD1,TRBV5-1,TRBJ1-2,CASSLEGAQLGYTF
.,TRBV24-1,TRBJ2-1,CATSEPRQAHNEQFF
.,TRBV5-6,TRBJ1-1,CASSWGRANTEAFF
TRBD1,TRBV9,TRBJ2-7,CASSVGTEPYEQYF
.,TRBV5-1,TRBJ2-6,CASSPVSTGLGANVLTF
TRBD1,TRBV29-1,TRBJ1-2,CSVDFGTGGYGYTF
TRBD2,TRBV7-9,TRBJ2-3,CASSTPGGQYF
.,TRBV4-1,TRBJ2-5,CASSQEDRQETQYF
.,TRBV20-1,TRBJ2-7,CSILYNYEQYF
.,TRBV7-3,TRBJ2-5,CASSLTQTRVLFHEQYF
.,TRBV4-2,TRBJ1-4,CASSQERRQEKLFF
.,TRBV29-1,TRBJ1-2,CSAQLPGLSGYGYTF
.,TRBV7-8,TRBJ1-5,CASSPDSTLNQPQHF
.,TRBV20-1,TRBJ1-1,CSASWSRGYMNTEAFF
.,TRBV6-2/TRBV6-3,TRBJ2-3,CASSYSWEDTDTQYF
TRBD2,TRBV7-2,TRBJ2-1,CASRSGREDMDEQFF
TRBD2,TRBV6-1,TRBJ2-1,CASRGLAGGPNEQFF
.,TRBV14,TRBJ2-3,CASSPLLPDTQYF
.,TRBV12-3/TRBV12-4,TRBJ2-1,CASRLVDEQFF
.,TRBV27,TRBJ1-2,CASSLGSLYGYTF
.,TRBV20-1,TRBJ2-1,CSAPGYGPVPYNEQFF
TRBD1,TRBV28,TRBJ1-4,CASSSGTGNEKLFF
TRBD2,TRBV5-6,TRBJ2-3,CASSRTHVYGGGAPDTQYF
.,TRBV20-1,TRBJ2-1,CSACRPGRIDEQFF
TRBD2,TRBV4-2,TRBJ2-1,CASSQMTSGGARVEFF
.,TRBV20-1,TRBJ1-6,CSARPPGGGSPLHF
.,TRBV11-2,TRBJ2-4,CASSLGQRAKNIQYF